These T cell receptor beta chains were read from a single sample in a study of blood T cell repertoires in COVID-19. TCRdb keeps only in-frame clones here, not all; method: immunoSEQ multiplex PCR. The sample has 300,000 to 500,000 clones, approximately 90% seen once. What was sequenced was PBMCs or T cells enriched from blood (not recorded which). The receptors were sampled from a woman between 25 and 40 years old with acute COVID-19. Each CDR3 is given with its conserved first and last residue. A D gene is named only where the DNA matches it firmly. The size field is filled for only some rows; it gives once, few, many or a size class.

v_gene	abundance	d_gene	j_gene	CDR3aa	CDR3nt
TRBV18	-	-	TRBJ1-1	CASSPTRNTEAFF	TGTGCCAGCTCACCAACCAGAAACACTGAAGCTTTCTTT
TRBV2	-	-	TRBJ1-6	CASSANTGLRNSPLHF	TGTGCCAGCAGTGCTAATACCGGACTGAGAAATTCACCCCTCCACTTT
TRBV18	-	TRBD1	TRBJ1-4	CASSPNRDRNEKLFF	TGTGCCAGCTCACCCAACCGGGACAGGAACGAAAAACTGTTTTTT
TRBV3-1/TRBV3-2	-	-	TRBJ1-1	CASSQGWGAGTEAFF	TGTGCCAGCAGCCAAGGGTGGGGTGCGGGGACTGAAGCTTTCTTT
TRBV5-8	-	TRBD1	TRBJ2-3	CASSLAGQNTDTQYF	TGTGCCAGCAGCTTGGCGGGACAGAACACAGATACGCAGTATTTT
TRBV7-8	-	TRBD1	TRBJ1-4	CASSPGTGGTNEKLFF	TGTGCCAGCAGCCCCGGGACAGGTGGGACTAATGAAAAACTGTTTTTT
TRBV2	few	TRBD1	TRBJ1-1	CASRTGGWNTEAFF	TGTGCCAGCAGGACAGGGGGGTGGAACACTGAAGCTTTCTTT
TRBV5-1	-	-	TRBJ2-2	CASSLSEGAGTGELFF	TGCGCCAGCAGCTTGTCGGAGGGGGCGGGTACCGGGGAGCTGTTTTTT
TRBV14	-	TRBD1	TRBJ2-7	CASSPKPGTGGSYEQYF	TGTGCCAGCAGCCCTAAACCCGGGACAGGGGGGTCCTACGAGCAGTACTTC
TRBV21-1	-	-	TRBJ1-4	CASSKEFGGAYNEKLFF	TGTGCCAGCAGCAAAGAATTCGGAGGGGCATATAATGAAAAACTGTTTTTT
TRBV24-1	-	-	TRBJ1-5	CATSARRHLLSNQPQHF	TGTGCCACCAGTGCCCGACGACACCTACTTAGCAATCAGCCCCAGCATTTT
TRBV15	few	TRBD2	TRBJ2-1	CATSRGEGTYNEQFF	TGTGCCACCAGCAGAGGGGAGGGGACCTACAATGAGCAGTTCTTC
TRBV27	-	TRBD1	TRBJ1-2	CASSNTGGHGYTF	TGTGCCAGCAGTAACACAGGGGGCCATGGCTACACCTTC
TRBV6-5	-	-	TRBJ2-7	CASSFSDSEIYEQYF	TGTGCCAGCAGTTTTTCGGACAGTGAGATCTACGAGCAGTACTTC
TRBV5-1	-	-	TRBJ2-2	CASSLDLVTVGELFF	TGCGCCAGCAGCTTGGATCTAGTAACCGTCGGGGAGCTGTTTTTT
TRBV18	-	-	TRBJ1-1	CASLTGMNTEAFF	TGTGCCAGCCTGACAGGCATGAACACTGAAGCTTTCTTT
TRBV9	-	-	TRBJ2-3	CASSVQGLEDTQYF	TGTGCCAGCAGCGTCCAGGGTCTTGAAGATACGCAGTATTTT
TRBV30	few	TRBD2	TRBJ2-7	CACDSGGTYEQYF	TGTGCCTGCGACAGCGGGGGGACCTACGAGCAGTACTTC
TRBV24-1	-	-	TRBJ1-4	CATSDSGGTGEKLFF	TGTGCCACCAGTGATTCTGGCGGGACTGGGGAAAAACTGTTTTTT
TRBV3-1/TRBV3-2	-	-	TRBJ2-7	CASSQAGSSYEQYF	TGTGCCAGCAGCCAAGCTGGTAGCTCCTACGAGCAGTACTTC
TRBV5-1	-	TRBD1	TRBJ2-5	CASTGTGGQETQYF	TGCGCCAGTACAGGGACAGGGGGCCAAGAGACCCAGTACTTC
TRBV5-8	-	TRBD2	TRBJ2-7	CASSWGKLAGLAYEQYF	TGTGCCAGCAGCTGGGGTAAACTAGCGGGATTAGCCTACGAGCAGTACTTC